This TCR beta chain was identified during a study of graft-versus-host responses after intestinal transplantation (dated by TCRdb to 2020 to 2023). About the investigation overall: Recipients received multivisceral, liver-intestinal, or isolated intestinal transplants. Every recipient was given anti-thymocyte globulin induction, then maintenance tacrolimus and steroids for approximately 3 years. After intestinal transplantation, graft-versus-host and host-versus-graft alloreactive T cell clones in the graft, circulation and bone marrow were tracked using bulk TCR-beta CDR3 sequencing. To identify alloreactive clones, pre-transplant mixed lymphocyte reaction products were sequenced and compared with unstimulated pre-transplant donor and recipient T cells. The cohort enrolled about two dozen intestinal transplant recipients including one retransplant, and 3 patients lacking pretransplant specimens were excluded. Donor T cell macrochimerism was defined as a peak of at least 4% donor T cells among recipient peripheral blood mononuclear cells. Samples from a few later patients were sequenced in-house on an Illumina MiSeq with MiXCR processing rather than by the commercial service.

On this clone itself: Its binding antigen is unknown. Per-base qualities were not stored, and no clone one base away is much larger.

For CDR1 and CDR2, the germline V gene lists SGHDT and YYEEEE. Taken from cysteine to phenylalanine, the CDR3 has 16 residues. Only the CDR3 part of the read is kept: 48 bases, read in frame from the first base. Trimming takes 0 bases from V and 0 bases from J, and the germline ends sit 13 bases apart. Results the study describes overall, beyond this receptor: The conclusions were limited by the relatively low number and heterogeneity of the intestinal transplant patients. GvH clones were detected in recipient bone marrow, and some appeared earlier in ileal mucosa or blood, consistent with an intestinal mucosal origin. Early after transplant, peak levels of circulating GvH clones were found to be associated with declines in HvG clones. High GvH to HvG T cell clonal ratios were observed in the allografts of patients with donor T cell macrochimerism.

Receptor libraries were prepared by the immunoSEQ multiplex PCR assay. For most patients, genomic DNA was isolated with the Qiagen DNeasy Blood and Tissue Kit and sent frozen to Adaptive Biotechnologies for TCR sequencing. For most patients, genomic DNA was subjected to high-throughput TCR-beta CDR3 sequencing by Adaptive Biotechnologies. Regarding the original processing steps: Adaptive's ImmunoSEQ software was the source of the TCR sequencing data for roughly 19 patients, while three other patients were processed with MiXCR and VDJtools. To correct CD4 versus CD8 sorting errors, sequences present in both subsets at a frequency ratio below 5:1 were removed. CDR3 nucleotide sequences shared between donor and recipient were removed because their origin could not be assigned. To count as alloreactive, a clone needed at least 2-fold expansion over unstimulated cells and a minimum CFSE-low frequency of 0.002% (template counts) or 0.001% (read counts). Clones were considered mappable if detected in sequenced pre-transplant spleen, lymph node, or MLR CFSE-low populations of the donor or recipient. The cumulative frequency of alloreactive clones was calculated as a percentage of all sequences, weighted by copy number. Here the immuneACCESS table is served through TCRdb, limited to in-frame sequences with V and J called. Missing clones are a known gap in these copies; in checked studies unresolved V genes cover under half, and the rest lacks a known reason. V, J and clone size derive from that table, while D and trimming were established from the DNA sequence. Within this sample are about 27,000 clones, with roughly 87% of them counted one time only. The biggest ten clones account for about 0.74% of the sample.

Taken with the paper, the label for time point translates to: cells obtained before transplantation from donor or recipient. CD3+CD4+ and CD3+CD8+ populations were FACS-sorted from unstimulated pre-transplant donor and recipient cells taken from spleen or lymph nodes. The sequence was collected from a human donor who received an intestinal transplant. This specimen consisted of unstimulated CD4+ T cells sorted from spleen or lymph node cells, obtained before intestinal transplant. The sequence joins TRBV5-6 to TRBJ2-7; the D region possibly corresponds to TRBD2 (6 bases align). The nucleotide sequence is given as TGTGCCAGCAGCTTGGGGCGGGGCAGTAGCTCCTACGAGCAGTACTTC. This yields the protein CASSLGRGSSSYEQYF. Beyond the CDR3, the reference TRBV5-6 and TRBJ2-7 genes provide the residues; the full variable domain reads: DAGVTQSPTHLIKTRGQQVTLRCSPKSGHDTVSWYQQALGQGPQFIFQYYEEEERQRGNFPDRFSGHQFPNYSSELNVNALLLGDSALYLCASSLGRGSSSYEQYFGPGTRLTVT.